This is a list of T cell receptor beta chains from one sample in a study of T-cell reconstitution after alpha-beta-depleted transplantation in children. Each CDR3 protein is one row after TCRdb ran MiXCR on the PCR reads. This table holds hundreds of thousands of distinct CDR3 sequences, under 20% found once. The input for sequencing was PBMCs, mostly from graft donor cells, taken 360 days after TCRalphabeta/CD19-depleted stem cell transplant. These receptors were taken from a male patient younger than 18 who had a stem cell transplant for acute lymphoblastic leukemia, so the T cells may come from the graft donor. The CDR3 runs from the conserved cysteine through the conserved F or W. Each record gives: V gene, D gene, J gene, clone size, CDR3 DNA, CDR3 protein. The D gene is left open where the match is weak. Not every row has a clone size; where given, it reads once, few, many or a size class.

TRBV5-5	TRBD1	TRBJ2-7	many	TGTGCCAGCAGCCCATCCCCGGGACAGTACTACGAGCAGTACTTC	CASSPSPGQYYEQYF
TRBV29-1	TRBD1	TRBJ2-7	few	TGCAGCGGGACAGGGGTATCCTACGAGCAGTACTTC	CSGTGVSYEQYF
TRBV12-3/TRBV12-4	TRBD2	TRBJ2-5	many	TGTGCCAGCAGTTCCCGACTAGCGGGAGGGAGGGAGACCCAGTACTTC	CASSSRLAGGRETQYF
TRBV29-1	-	TRBJ2-5	-	TGCAGCTCTATATCCACCTACCAAGAGACCCAGTACTTC	CSSISTYQETQYF
TRBV12-3/TRBV12-4	-	TRBJ2-1	few	TGTGCCAGCAGTTCGATCCAGGGGTGGCCCCTTAGGGATGAGCAGTTCTTC	CASSSIQGWPLRDEQFF
TRBV6-1	-	TRBJ2-1	-	TGTGCCACTACAGTTTATCCTCGCTCCTACAATGAGCAGTTCTTC	CATTVYPRSYNEQFF
TRBV27	-	TRBJ2-7	few	TGTGCCAGCAGTTTCAGAGGGTCTGAGTACGAGCAGTACTTC	CASSFRGSEYEQYF
TRBV24-1	TRBD1	TRBJ2-7	once	TGTGCCACCAGTGCGGGACAGGGCCACTCCTACGAGCAGTACTTC	CATSAGQGHSYEQYF
TRBV20-1	TRBD2	TRBJ2-1	many	TGCAGTGCTAGCCACCCCTCTACTAGCGGGAGTGAGTTTACTGAGCAGTTCTTC	CSASHPSTSGSEFTEQFF
TRBV11-2	-	TRBJ1-2	-	TGTGCCAGCAGCTTCGCTGTTGGATCGTTTGGCTACACCTTC	CASSFAVGSFGYTF
TRBV12-3/TRBV12-4	-	TRBJ2-7	many	TGTGCCAGCAGATTAGCCGGCAGGGGCTACGAGCAGTACTTC	CASRLAGRGYEQYF
TRBV5-1	-	TRBJ1-1	few	TGCGCCAGCAGTACTGAAGCTTTCTTT	CASSTEAFF
TRBV6-1	TRBD2	TRBJ2-2	-	TGTGCCAGCGGCTGGGAGGACCTAGCGGGATACAACGGGGAGCTGTTTTTT	CASGWEDLAGYNGELFF
TRBV14	-	TRBJ2-7	-	TGTGCCAGCAGCCGCCTACAGGGTGCCCCTTCCTACGAGCAGTACTTC	CASSRLQGAPSYEQYF
TRBV12-3/TRBV12-4	TRBD1	TRBJ2-7	many	TGTGCCAGCAGTTTACTGGGACAGTTCTACGAGCAGTACTTC	CASSLLGQFYEQYF